This T cell receptor (beta chain) was found in a study of blood T cell repertoires in COVID-19. Study details: The United States, Italy and Spain provided the acute and convalescent COVID-19 samples.

As handled by the study authors: Counts of nucleated cells, estimated from reference gene primer amplification, were obtained. Data came from immunoSEQ multiplex PCR; TCRdb stores just in-frame clones and leaves some out. Clone size and the V and J calls come from that table; the DNA yielded D and trimming. Of tens of thousands of clones in the sample, roughly nine tenths are singletons; the top ten hold roughly 2.6%. This clone was detected only once. The CDR3 totals 14 residues. Deletions cut 4 bases from V and 5 bases from J, with 12 bases between. Germline CDR1 is LGHDT and CDR2 is YNNKEL (reference sequence).

This sequence joins TRBV3-1 (or the pseudogene TRBV3-2) and TRBJ1-5; the D gene is possibly TRBD1 (6 bases). The TCR originated in a man between 50 and 59 years old with COVID-19, enrolled during active disease. Sequenced input: peripheral blood. CDR3 residues: CASSPDSSHQPQHF. The DNA of the CDR3 is TGTGCCAGCAGCCCGGACAGCTCCCATCAGCCCCAGCATTTT.